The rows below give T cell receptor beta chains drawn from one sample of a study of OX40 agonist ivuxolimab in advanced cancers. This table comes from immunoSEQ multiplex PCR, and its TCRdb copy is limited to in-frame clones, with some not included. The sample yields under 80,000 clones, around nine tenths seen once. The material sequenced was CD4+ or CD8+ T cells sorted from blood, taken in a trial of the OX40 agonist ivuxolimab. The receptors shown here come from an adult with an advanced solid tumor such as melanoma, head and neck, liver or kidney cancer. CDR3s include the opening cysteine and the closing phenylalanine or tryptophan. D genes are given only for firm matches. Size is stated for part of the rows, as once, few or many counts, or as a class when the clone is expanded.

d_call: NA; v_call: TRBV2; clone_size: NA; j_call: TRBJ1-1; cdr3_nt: TGTGCCAGCAGTGTTCTGGGCCTCAACACTGAAGCTTTCTTT; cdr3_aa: CASSVLGLNTEAFF
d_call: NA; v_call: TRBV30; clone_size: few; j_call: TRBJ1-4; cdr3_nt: TGTGCCTGGAGTAGGGCAGCACCAACTAATGAAAAACTGTTTTTT; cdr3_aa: CAWSRAAPTNEKLFF
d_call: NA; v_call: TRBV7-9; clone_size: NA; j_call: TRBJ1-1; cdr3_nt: TGTGCCAGCAGCCTAGGGACGGCGGCTTACACTGAAGCTTTCTTT; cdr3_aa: CASSLGTAAYTEAFF
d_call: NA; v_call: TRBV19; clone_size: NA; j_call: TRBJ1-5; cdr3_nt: TGTGCCAGTAGTATCGTAGGCCGAACAGAACAGCCCCAGCATTTT; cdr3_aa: CASSIVGRTEQPQHF
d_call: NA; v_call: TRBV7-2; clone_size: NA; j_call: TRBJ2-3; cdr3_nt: TGTGCCAGCAGCTTAGGAGTCGACGGACTGAGCACAGATACGCAGTATTTT; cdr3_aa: CASSLGVDGLSTDTQYF
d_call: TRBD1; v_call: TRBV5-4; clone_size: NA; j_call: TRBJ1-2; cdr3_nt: TGTGCCAGCAGCTTGAGAGACAGGGGGTCCTATGGCTACACCTTC; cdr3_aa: CASSLRDRGSYGYTF
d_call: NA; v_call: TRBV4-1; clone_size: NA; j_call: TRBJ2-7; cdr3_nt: TGCGCCAGCAGCCAAGGGGCACAGGGCTCCTACGAGCAGTACTTC; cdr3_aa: CASSQGAQGSYEQYF
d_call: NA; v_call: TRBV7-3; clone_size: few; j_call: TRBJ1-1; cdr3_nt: TGTGCCAGCAGCTCACAGGAGAACACTGAAGCTTTCTTT; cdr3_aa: CASSSQENTEAFF
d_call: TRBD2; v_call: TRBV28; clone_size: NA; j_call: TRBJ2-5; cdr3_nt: TGTGCCAGCAGACTAGCGGGAGGGAAAGAGACCCAGTACTTC; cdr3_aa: CASRLAGGKETQYF
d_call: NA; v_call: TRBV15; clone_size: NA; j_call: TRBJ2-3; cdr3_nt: TGTGCCACCAGCAGAGATTTTGGGGATACGCAGTATTTT; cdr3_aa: CATSRDFGDTQYF
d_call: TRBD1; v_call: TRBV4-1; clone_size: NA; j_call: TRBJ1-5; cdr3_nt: TGCGCCAGCAGCCCCCCCGACAGGGTGAATCAGCCCCAGCATTTT; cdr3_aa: CASSPPDRVNQPQHF
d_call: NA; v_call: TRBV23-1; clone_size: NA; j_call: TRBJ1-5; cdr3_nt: TGCGCCAGCAGTCCCGGGAATGGACAGCCCCAGCATTTT; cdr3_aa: CASSPGNGQPQHF
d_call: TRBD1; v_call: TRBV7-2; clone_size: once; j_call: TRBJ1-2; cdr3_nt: TGTGCCAGCAGCTTCCGGGACAGGGTCTATGGCTACACCTTC; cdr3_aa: CASSFRDRVYGYTF
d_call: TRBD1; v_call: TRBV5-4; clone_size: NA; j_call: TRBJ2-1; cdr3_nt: TGTGCCAGCAGCTTGTCGATCGGGACAGGGGGGGCCTTTGAGCAGTTCTTC; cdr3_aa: CASSLSIGTGGAFEQFF
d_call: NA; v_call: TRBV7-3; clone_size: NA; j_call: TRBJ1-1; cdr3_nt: TGTGCCAGCAGCTTATTAGAGGGGAGAACTGAAGCTTTCTTT; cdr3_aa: CASSLLEGRTEAFF
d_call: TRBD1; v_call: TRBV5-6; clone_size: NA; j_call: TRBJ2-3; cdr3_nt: TGTGCCAGCAGCCGCCCGGGACAGGGGCCAGATACGCAGTATTTT; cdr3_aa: CASSRPGQGPDTQYF
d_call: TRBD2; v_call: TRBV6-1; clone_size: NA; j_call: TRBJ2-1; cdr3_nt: TGTGCCAGCACCCGACTAGCGGGGGGGCTGAATGAGCAGTTCTTC; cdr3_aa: CASTRLAGGLNEQFF
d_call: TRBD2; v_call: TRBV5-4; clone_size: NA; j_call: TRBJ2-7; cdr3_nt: TGTGCCAGCAGCCGGGAGGTTACCAACGAGCAGTACTTC; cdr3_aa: CASSREVTNEQYF
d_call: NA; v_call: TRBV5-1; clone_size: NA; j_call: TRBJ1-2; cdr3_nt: TGCGCCAGCAGCTTAGACAGACCTAACTATGGCTACACCTTC; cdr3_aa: CASSLDRPNYGYTF
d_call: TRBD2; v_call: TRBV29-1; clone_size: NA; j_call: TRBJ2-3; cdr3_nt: TGCAGCGTTGCCGAACGGGGGGGCCAGAATACGCAGTATTTT; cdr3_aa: CSVAERGGQNTQYF
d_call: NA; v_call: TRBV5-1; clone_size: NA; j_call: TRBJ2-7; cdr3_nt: TGCGCCAGCAGCCAATCTTTGGTCGGGGAGCAGTACTTC; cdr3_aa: CASSQSLVGEQYF
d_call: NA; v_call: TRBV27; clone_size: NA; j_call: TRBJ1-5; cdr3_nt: TGTGCCAGCAGTTCAGCAGGGCACCAGCCCCAGCATTTT; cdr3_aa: CASSSAGHQPQHF
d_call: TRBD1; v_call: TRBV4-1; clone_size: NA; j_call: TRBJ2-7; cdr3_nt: TGCGCCAGCAGCCACCCAGGACAGGGATCCTACGAGCAGTACTTC; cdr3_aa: CASSHPGQGSYEQYF
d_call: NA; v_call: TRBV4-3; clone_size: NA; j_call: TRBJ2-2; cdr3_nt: TGCGCCAGCAGCCAAGCGCGGGGCCCGAACACCGGGGAGCTGTTTTTT; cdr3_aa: CASSQARGPNTGELFF
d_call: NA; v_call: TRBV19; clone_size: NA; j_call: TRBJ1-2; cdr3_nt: TGTGCCAGTAGTATAGTCCCGGGGAACTATGGCTACACCTTC; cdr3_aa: CASSIVPGNYGYTF
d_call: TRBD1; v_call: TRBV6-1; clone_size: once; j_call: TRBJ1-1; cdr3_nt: TGTGCCAGCACCGGACAGGCTGAAGCTTTCTTT; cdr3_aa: CASTGQAEAFF
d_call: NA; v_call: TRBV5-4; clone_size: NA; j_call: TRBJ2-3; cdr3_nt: TGTGCCAGCAGCTTGCCTGGGGCTCGTAGCACAGATACGCAGTATTTT; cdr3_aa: CASSLPGARSTDTQYF
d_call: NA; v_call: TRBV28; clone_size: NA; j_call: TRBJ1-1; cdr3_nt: TGTGCCAGCAGAGAGATCTCGACTGAAGCTTTCTTT; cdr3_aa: CASREISTEAFF
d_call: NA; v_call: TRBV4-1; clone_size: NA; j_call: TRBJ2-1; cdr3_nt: TGCGCCAGCAGCCAACCCGGGCGTTATGAGCAGTTCTTC; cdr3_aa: CASSQPGRYEQFF
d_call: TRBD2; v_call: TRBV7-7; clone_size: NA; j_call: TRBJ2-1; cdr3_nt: TGTGCTAGCAGCTTAGTTCGGGAGGCAGCTGAGCAGTTCTTC; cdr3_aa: CASSLVREAAEQFF
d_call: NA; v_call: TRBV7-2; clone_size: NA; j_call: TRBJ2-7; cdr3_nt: TGTGCCAGCAGCTTAACAGGACAGACCTACGAGCAGTACTTC; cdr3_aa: CASSLTGQTYEQYF
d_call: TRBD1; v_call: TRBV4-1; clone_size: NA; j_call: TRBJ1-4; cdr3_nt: TGCGCCAGCAGCCAAGAGGGACAGGGGTATCGGAATGAAAAACTGTTTTTT; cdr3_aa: CASSQEGQGYRNEKLFF
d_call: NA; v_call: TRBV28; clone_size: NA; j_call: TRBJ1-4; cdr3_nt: TGTGCCAGCAGTTTAGATGGTGGGAGGAGAAAACTGTTTTTT; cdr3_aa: CASSLDGGRRKLFF
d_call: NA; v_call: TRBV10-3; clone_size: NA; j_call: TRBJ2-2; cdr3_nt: TGTGCCATCAGGAACACCGGGACTCCCACCGGGGAGCTGTTTTTT; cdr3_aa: CAIRNTGTPTGELFF
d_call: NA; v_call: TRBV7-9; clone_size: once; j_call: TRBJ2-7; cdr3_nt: TGTGCCAGCAGCCGGCCGACGCTCGAGCAGTACTTC; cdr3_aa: CASSRPTLEQYF